These 24 T cell receptor beta chains were all obtained from the same sample, sequenced in a study of regulatory T cells in long-lasting Graves disease. Arm-PCR of CDR3 regions and iRepertoire HTBI primers were the basis on which TCR beta libraries were built. Via MiXCR, TCRdb re-called the multiplex PCR reads, giving one row per CDR3 protein. The sample contains roughly 450,000 distinct CDR3 sequences, around 22% of which appear only once. The sample's time point: persistent/refractory GD, antithyroid drugs over 5 years with positive TRAb. From RNA extracted from PBMCs, the TCR library was made. Sequenced here: peripheral blood mononuclear cells (PBMCs), sampled when the disease was refractory, from a patient treated with antithyroid drugs. Receptors originate from a female donor with Graves disease.

The genes are TRBV28 and TRBJ2-7, with a tentative D call TRBD2 (5 bases). V was cut by 8 bases and J by 3 bases, with 11 bases left in between. The germline gives CDR1 MDHEN, CDR2 SYDVKM. CDR3 size: 12 residues. CDR3 amino acids: CASAPGSYEQYF. The CDR3 DNA reads TGTGCCAGCGCACCGGGAAGCTACGAGCAGTACTTC. The full variable domain, its missing parts supplied by reference TRBV28 and TRBJ2-7, is DVKVTQSSRYLVKRTGEKVFLECVQDMDHENMFWYRQDPGLGLRLIYFSYDVKMKEKGDIPEGYSVSREKKERFSLILESASTNQTSMYLCASAPGSYEQYFGPGTRLTVT.

This clonotype was found many times. This chain connects TRBV27 to TRBJ1-5; 8 bases are shared with TRBD1. Germline trimming cut 8 bases from V and 5 bases from J; bases unmatched to any gene: 5. Germline CDR1 MNHEY, CDR2 SMNVEV (reference sequence). The CDR3 covers 13 residues. Here the CDR3 reads CASAGTGHQPQHF. CDR3 nucleotides: TGTGCCAGCGCTGGGACAGGCCATCAGCCCCAGCATTTT.

This clonotype was counted between two and nine times. This sequence joins TRBV7-2 and TRBJ1-2; D unresolved. Trimming removed 4 bases from V and 7 bases from J, with 10 bases in between. Germline CDR1 SGHTA, CDR2 FQGNSA. This CDR3 has 12 amino acids. The CDR3 DNA follows: TGTGCCAGCAGCTCCGGTGCTCTTGGCTACACCTTC. It codes for CASSSGALGYTF.

J is TRBJ2-7 and V is TRBV29-1, with 8 bases identical to TRBD1. The ends lost 1 base at V and 6 bases at J; junction bases unmatched: 11. CDR3 length: 15 residues. Germline V gene sequence: CDR1 SQVTM, CDR2 ANQGSEA. DNA of the CDR3: TGCAGCGTTGAAGTTTGGGACAGGTCCTACGGCGAGCAGTACTTC. This codes for CSVEVWDRSYGEQYF.

The chain links TRBV15 to TRBJ1-3; 9 bases line up with TRBD1. After removal of 8 bases from V and 7 bases from J, the junction contained 6 bases not matched to a gene. Germline V gene lookup returns CDR1 LNHNV and CDR2 YYDKDF (reference sequence). CDR3 length equals 13 residues. This CDR3 is CATLQGAGNTIYF. DNA for the CDR3: TGTGCCACCCTACAGGGGGCAGGGAACACCATATATTTT.

The V call is TRBV18, the J call TRBJ1-2, with unresolved D. CDR3 length: 15 residues. Looked up from germline, CDR1 is KGHSH and CDR2 is LQKENI. V was shortened by 2 bases and J by 4 bases, with 14 bases between the two germline ends. The CDR3 DNA sequence: TGTGCCAGCTCACCAGGGCAGACTAACCCCTATGGCTACACCTTC. It specifies CASSPGQTNPYGYTF.

J is TRBJ2-1 and V is TRBV27, with 7 bases aligning to TRBD1. This CDR3 is built from 16 residues. With 5 bases clipped from V and 7 bases from J, the junction kept 14 bases outside the gene matches. Germline V gene sequence: CDR1 MNHEY, CDR2 SMNVEV (reference sequence). The CDR3 here is CASSLATIGTANEQFF. DNA for the CDR3: TGTGCCAGCAGTCTCGCCACGATTGGGACAGCAAATGAGCAGTTCTTC.

The chain employs TRBV2 and TRBJ2-5, with no clear D. V lost 2 bases to trimming and J lost 2 bases, with 9 bases between them. The germline V gene encodes CDR1 SNHLY and CDR2 FYNNEI. The CDR3 runs 14 residues. The CDR3 region is CASSELSRQETQYF. CDR3 bases: TGTGCCAGCAGTGAACTGTCGAGACAAGAGACCCAGTACTTC.

This clonotype was counted at least ten times. The chain couples TRBV24-1 to TRBJ2-7; the match to TRBD2 covers 9 bases. CDR1 and CDR2 (germline): KGHDR, SFDVKD. Unmatched junction bases numbered 5, after V lost 3 bases and J lost 6 bases. The CDR3 is made up of 14 amino acids. The CDR3, as DNA: TGTGCCACCAGTGATGCAGGACTAGCGAGCGAGCAGTACTTC. Its protein is CATSDAGLASEQYF.

The sample holds many counts of this clonotype. The rearrangement links TRBV2 to TRBJ2-2; D is undetermined. The CDR3 loop spans 14 amino acids. Germline CDR1 and CDR2: SNHLY and FYNNEI. The ends were cut back, 4 bases at V and 1 base at J, with 7 bases in the middle. CDR3 loop: CASSGDVNTGELFF. In nucleotides, the CDR3 is TGTGCCAGCAGTGGTGACGTGAACACCGGGGAGCTGTTTTTT.

This clonotype came up a few times. V usage is TRBV19 and J usage is TRBJ2-7; the match to TRBD2 covers 10 bases. Per germline, CDR1 LNHDA and CDR2 SQIVND (reference sequence). The CDR3 has 14 amino acids. V lost 3 bases and J lost 6; bases outside the gene matches: 5. Here the CDR3 DNA reads TGTGCCAGTAGTATCTCTAGCGGGAGTTTCGAGCAGTACTTC. It is translated as CASSISSGSFEQYF.

This clonotype was seen many times. J is TRBJ1-6 and V is TRBV11-2; possibly TRBD1 for D (5 bases). Germline values: CDR1 SGHAT, CDR2 FQNNGV. The CDR3 contains 15 residues. Trimming stripped 5 bases from V and 10 bases from J, with 18 bases between. The CDR3 DNA sequence: TGTGCCAGCAGCCCTGAGGGGAGGCCGGGGTCACCCCTCCACTTT. Residues: CASSPEGRPGSPLHF.

This clonotype has at least ten counts. The CDR3 reads CASSLSSVAEAFF. CDR3 DNA: TGTGCCAGCAGCTTAAGTTCAGTCGCTGAAGCTTTCTTT. V and J are TRBV7-2 and TRBJ1-1; D is unresolved. The CDR3 length is 13 residues. The germline gives CDR1 SGHTA, CDR2 FQGNSA. V shed 2 bases and J shed 6 bases, with 10 bases lying between them.

On this clonotype: A read error may be the cause here, since a much bigger clone is one base away. The chain has TRBV24-1 and TRBJ2-2, with TRBD2 matching over 14 bases. V trimming: 4 bases; J trimming: 6 bases; junction bases outside the gene matches: 15. This CDR3 is built from 20 residues. Germline V CDR1 and CDR2: KGHDR, SFDVKD. The CDR3 loop reads CATSDSGLAGAFGYAGELFF. In nucleotides, the CDR3 is TGTGCCACCAGTGACTCGGGACTAGCGGGAGCTTTTGGGTATGCCGGGGAGCTGTTTTTT.

This clonotype was seen a handful of times. This rearrangement joins TRBV14 to TRBJ2-5; no firm D call. The end of the DNA fits TRBJ2-7 better, so the J call may be wrong. CDR1 is SGHDN and CDR2 is FVKESK in the germline V gene. This CDR3 contains 12 residues. The CDR3 region has the DNA TGTGCCAGCAGCAAGATTTTCTACGAGCAGTACTTC. As protein: CASSKIFYEQYF.

This clonotype was picked up many times. The chain combines TRBV20-1 with TRBJ2-5; tentative D call: TRBD1 (7 bases). CDR3 length: 12 residues. Looked up from germline, CDR1 is DFQATT and CDR2 is SNEGSKA (reference sequence). The V and J ends lost 6 bases and 1 base respectively, with 9 bases between them. CDR3 sequence: CSARGAQETQYF. CDR3 DNA: TGCAGTGCCAGGGGGGCCCAAGAGACCCAGTACTTC.

This chain joins TRBV29-1 and TRBJ2-7, with D tentatively TRBD1 (5 bases). Germline V CDR1 and CDR2: SQVTM, ANQGSEA. This CDR3 region has 15 residues. V dropped 3 bases and J dropped 4 bases, with 19 bases sitting between them. CDR3: CSVDLSQGDQYEQYF. CDR3 in DNA: TGCAGCGTTGATTTGAGTCAGGGCGATCAGTACGAGCAGTACTTC.

This clonotype was recorded at least ten times. The chain has TRBV2 and TRBJ2-1, with 7 bases fitting TRBD2. CDR1 and CDR2 from the germline V gene are SNHLY and FYNNEI. With V trimmed by 6 bases and J by 7 bases, 3 bases remained unmatched. The CDR3 contains 12 residues. The CDR3 spells CASSLAENEQFF. CDR3 nucleotides: TGTGCCAGCAGCCTAGCGGAGAATGAGCAGTTCTTC.

Comments on this clonotype: One junction end does not reproduce the germline sequence, and a read error may be involved. V usage is TRBV14 and J usage is TRBJ2-7; the match to TRBD1 covers 7 bases. Germline values: CDR1 SGHDN, CDR2 FVKESK. The CDR3 has 13 amino acids. CDR3 in amino acids: CASSQDIGGQFHF. CDR3 DNA: TGTGCCAGCAGCCAAGATATAGGGGGACAGTTTCACTTC.

This sequence joins TRBV7-6 and TRBJ2-5; D ambiguous. Germline V CDR1 and CDR2: SGHVS, FNYEAQ. V lost 1 base and J lost 1, with 7 bases in between. The CDR3 has 14 amino acids. The CDR3 protein is CASSLGNLQETQYF. CDR3 in DNA: TGTGCCAGCAGCTTAGGTAACCTCCAAGAGACCCAGTACTTC.

This chain uses TRBV6-2 or TRBV6-3 with TRBJ2-1; 7 bases fit TRBD2. Germline loops: CDR1 MNHEY, CDR2 SVGEGT. The J segment lost 0 bases and the V segment lost 6 bases, leaving 5 bases of the junction unmatched. The CDR3 totals 15 residues. The chain's CDR3 is CASRTTGGSYNEQFF. The CDR3 coding sequence is TGTGCCAGCAGGACGACGGGAGGCTCCTACAATGAGCAGTTCTTC.

This clonotype appeared many times. This chain links TRBV6-1 with TRBJ2-2, with 7 nucleotides matching TRBD1. The germline gives CDR1 MNHNS, CDR2 SASEGT. The CDR3 is made up of 12 amino acids. Trimming cost V 6 bases and J 6 bases; bases outside gene matches: 1. The CDR3 bases are TGTGCCAGCAGGACAGGGCCCGGGGAGCTGTTTTTT. Its protein is CASRTGPGELFF.

This clonotype was detected ten times or more. The J gene is TRBJ1-2, the V gene TRBV20-1; no clear D. The germline CDR1 and CDR2 sequences are DFQATT and SNEGSKA (reference sequence). The CDR3 sequence is 13 residues long. V shed 2 bases and J shed 6 bases, with 13 bases lying between them. The chain's CDR3 is CSARPGRADGYTF. In nucleotides, the CDR3 is TGCAGTGCTAGACCCGGGAGAGCGGATGGCTACACCTTC.

This clonotype came up many times. The chain has TRBV29-1 and TRBJ2-5; D ambiguous. The germline gives CDR1 SQVTM, CDR2 ANQGSEA. V gave up 1 base and J gave up 3 bases, with 6 bases separating them. The CDR3 loop spans 12 amino acids. The CDR3 spells CSVEATKETQYF. The DNA for the CDR3 is TGCAGCGTTGAAGCTACCAAAGAGACCCAGTACTTC.